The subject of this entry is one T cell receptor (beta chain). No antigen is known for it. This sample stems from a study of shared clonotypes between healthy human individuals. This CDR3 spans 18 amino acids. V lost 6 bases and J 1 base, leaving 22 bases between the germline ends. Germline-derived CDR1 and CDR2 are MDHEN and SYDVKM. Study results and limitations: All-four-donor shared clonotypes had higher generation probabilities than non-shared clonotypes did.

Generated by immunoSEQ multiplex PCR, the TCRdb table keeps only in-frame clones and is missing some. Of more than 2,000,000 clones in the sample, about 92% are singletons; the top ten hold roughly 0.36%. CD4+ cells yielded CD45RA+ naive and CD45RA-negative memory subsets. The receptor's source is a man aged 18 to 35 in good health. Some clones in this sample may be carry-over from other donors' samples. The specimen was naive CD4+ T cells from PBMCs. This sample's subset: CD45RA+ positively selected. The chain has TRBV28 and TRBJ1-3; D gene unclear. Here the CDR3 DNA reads TGTGCCAGCAGCCCCCTTTTGAGTACTCGACGGTCTGGAAACACCATATATTTT. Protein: CASSPLLSTRRSGNTIYF.